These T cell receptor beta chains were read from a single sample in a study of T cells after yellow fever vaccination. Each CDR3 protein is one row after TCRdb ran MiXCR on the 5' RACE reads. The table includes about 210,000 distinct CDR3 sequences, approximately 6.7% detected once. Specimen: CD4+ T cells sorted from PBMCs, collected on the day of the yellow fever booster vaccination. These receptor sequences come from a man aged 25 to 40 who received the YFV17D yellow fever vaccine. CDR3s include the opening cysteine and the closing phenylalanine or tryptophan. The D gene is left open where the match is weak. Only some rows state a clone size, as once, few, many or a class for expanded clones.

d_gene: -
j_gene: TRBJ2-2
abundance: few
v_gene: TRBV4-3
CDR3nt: TGCGCCAGCAGCCAAGGTGGGGGGTTCGGCGGGGAGCTGTTTTTT
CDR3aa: CASSQGGGFGGELFF

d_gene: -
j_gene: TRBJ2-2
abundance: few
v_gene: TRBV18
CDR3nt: TGTGCCAGCTCACCATCAGAGACCGGGGAGCTGTTTTTT
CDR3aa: CASSPSETGELFF

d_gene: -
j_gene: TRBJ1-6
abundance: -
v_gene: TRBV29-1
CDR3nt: TGCAGCGTTGGTCAGACCCGTAATTCACCCCTCCACTTT
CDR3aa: CSVGQTRNSPLHF

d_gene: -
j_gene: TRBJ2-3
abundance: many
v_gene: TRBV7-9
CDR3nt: TGTGCCAGCAGCCCCCCTCCCAGGGCAGATACGCAGTATTTT
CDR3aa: CASSPPPRADTQYF

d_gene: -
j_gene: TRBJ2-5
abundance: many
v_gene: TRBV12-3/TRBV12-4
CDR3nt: TGTGCCAGCAGTTGGACTCAGGGGCAAGAGACCCAGTACTTC
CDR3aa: CASSWTQGQETQYF

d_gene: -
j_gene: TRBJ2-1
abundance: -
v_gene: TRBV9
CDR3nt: TGTGCCAGCAGCGTAGATAGTCAGGGAATTATCGATGAGCAGTTCTTC
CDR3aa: CASSVDSQGIIDEQFF

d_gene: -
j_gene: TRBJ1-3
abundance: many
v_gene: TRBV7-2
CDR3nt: TGTGCCAGCAGCTTAGCCACAGCCGTCTCTGGAAACACCATATATTTT
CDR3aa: CASSLATAVSGNTIYF

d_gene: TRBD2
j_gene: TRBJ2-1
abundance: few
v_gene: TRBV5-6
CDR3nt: TGTGCCAGCAGCTTGGAAGGTGCGGGAGTTGGTTTTTATGAGCAGTTCTTC
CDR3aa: CASSLEGAGVGFYEQFF

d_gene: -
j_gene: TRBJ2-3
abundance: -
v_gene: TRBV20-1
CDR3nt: TGCAGTGCTCGCCCGGGACCCAGAAGCACAGATACGCAGTATTTT
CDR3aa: CSARPGPRSTDTQYF

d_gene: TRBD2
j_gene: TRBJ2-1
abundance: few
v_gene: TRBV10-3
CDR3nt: TGTGCCATCAGGAACGGGACTAGCGGTGAGCAGTTCTTC
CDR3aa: CAIRNGTSGEQFF

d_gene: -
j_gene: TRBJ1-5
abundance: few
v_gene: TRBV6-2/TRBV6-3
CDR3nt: TGTGCCAGCAGCAATGGGGTCCTCTGGCATTTT
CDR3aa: CASSNGVLWHF

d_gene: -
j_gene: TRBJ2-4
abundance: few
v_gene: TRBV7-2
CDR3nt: TGTGCCAGCAGCTTAGCAGGAGTACCCAAGGACATTCAGTACTTC
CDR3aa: CASSLAGVPKDIQYF

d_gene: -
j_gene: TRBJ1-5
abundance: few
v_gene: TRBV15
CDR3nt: TGTGCCACCAGCAGAGATTCGGGCAGGTATGAGCCCCAGCATTTT
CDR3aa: CATSRDSGRYEPQHF

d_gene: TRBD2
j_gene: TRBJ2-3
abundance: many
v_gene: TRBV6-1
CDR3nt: TGTGCCAGCAGTGACCAACCGGGACTAGATTGGGATACGCAGTATTTT
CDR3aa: CASSDQPGLDWDTQYF

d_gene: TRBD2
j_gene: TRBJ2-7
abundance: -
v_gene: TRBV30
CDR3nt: TGTGCCTGGAGTAGACAGGCGGGAGGGGAACATGTTTTC
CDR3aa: CAWSRQAGGEHVF

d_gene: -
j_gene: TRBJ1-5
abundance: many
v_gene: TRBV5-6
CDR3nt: TGTGCCAGCAGCTTGATGTTGGATAGCAATCAGCCCCAGCATTTT
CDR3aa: CASSLMLDSNQPQHF

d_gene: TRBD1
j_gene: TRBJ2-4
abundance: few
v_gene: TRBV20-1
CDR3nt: TGCAGTGCTTACAGGGGCCCCAAAAACATTCAGTACTTC
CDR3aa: CSAYRGPKNIQYF

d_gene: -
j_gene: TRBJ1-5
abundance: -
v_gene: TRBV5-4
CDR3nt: TGTGCCAGCAGCTTGATGGATACAGGCGGCAATCAGCCCCAGCATTTT
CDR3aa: CASSLMDTGGNQPQHF

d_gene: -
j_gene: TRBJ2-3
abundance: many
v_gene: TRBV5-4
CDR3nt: TGTGCCAGCAGCTCGATGGGGGGGCAGGTAGATACGCAGTATTTT
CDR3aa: CASSSMGGQVDTQYF

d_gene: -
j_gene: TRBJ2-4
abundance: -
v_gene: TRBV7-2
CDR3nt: TGTGCCAGCAGCTTATTCAGGGAGGACATTCAGTACTTC
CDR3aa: CASSLFREDIQYF

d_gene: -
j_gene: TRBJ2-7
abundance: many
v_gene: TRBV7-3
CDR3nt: TGTGCCAGCAGCTTTGGATCGGGAGCTGACGAGCAGTACTTC
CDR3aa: CASSFGSGADEQYF

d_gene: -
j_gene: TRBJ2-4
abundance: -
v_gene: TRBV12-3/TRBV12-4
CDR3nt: TGTGCCAGCAGTTTTAGTACCGGAGGGGGAAACATTCAGTACTTC
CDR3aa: CASSFSTGGGNIQYF

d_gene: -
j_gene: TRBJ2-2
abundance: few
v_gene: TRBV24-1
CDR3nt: TGTGCCACCAGTGATTTGGGGGGGGCGAAGAACACCGGGGAGCTGTTTTTT
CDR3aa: CATSDLGGAKNTGELFF

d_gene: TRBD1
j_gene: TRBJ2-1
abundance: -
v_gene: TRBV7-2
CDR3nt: TGTGCCAGCAGCTTAGGGGGCGGACAGGGTCCCTTCAATGAGCAGTTCTTC
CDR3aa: CASSLGGGQGPFNEQFF

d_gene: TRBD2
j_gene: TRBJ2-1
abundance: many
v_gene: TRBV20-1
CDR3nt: TGCAGTGCCCTAGGGACTAGCGGGAGGGAATACAATGAGCAGTTCTTC
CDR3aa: CSALGTSGREYNEQFF

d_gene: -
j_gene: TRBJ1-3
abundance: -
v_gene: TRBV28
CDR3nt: TGTGCCAGCAGTTTAAGCGGCGGGGTAAACACCATATATTTT
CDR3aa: CASSLSGGVNTIYF